This T cell receptor beta chain was recorded in a study of T cell repertoires in cytomegalovirus infection. As for the study in general: CMV epitopes that were recently identified and HLA-C-restricted were used alongside well-studied HLA-B-restricted ones. TCR beta signatures that were public indicated CMV infection and matching HLA type. Study-wide results and limits: It was HLA-C-restricted CMV-specific TCR beta clonotypes that dominated the response ex vivo.

Via MiXCR, TCRdb re-called the reads, giving one row per CDR3 protein. In the table there are approximately 350,000 distinct CDR3 sequences, about 32% of which are singletons. About this clonotype itself: Its specificity is not known.

Germline CDR1 and CDR2: SQVTM and ANQGSEA. V dropped 4 bases and J dropped 0 bases, with 8 bases sitting between them. The CDR3 totals 13 residues. The starting material was cultured PBMCs, obtained from culture after CMV antigen stimulation. V usage is TRBV29-1 and J usage is TRBJ2-3; D gene ambiguous. The clonotype originates from a human donor in good health (CMV status not recorded). Some clones in this sample may be carry-over from other donors' samples. CDR3 sequence (DNA): TGCAGCGTTGTGGTACTAAGCACAGATACGCAGTATTTT. Translating gives CSVVVLSTDTQYF.